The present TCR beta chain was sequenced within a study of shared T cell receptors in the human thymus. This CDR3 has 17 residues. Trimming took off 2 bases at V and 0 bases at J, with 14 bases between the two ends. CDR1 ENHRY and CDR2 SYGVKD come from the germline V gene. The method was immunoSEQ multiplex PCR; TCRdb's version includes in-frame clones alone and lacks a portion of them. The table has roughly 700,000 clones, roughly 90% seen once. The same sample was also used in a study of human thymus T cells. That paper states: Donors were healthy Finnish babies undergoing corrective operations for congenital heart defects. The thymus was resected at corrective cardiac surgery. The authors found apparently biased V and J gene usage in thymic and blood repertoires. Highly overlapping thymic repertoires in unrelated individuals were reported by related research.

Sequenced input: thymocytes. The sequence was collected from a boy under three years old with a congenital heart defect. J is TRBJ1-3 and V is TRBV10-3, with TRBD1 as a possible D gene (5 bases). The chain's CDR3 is CAISEPGLGGSGNTIYF. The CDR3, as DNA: TGTGCCATCAGTGAGCCCGGGCTGGGGGGCTCTGGAAACACCATATATTTT.